This T cell receptor beta chain came from a study of cytomegalovirus exposure and HLA in healthy donors. Primers: 60 Vbeta forward and 13 Jbeta reverse. TCRdb's table, derived via immunoSEQ multiplex PCR, lists solely in-frame clones and lacks some. The sample holds about 160,000 clones, 75% to 90% seen once. This clone was observed a few times. Its antigen remains unidentified. The CDR3 covers 13 residues. The germline V and J ends were trimmed by 4 bases and 0 bases, with 3 bases remaining between them. The germline V gene encodes CDR1 SGHTA and CDR2 FQGTGA. General observations from the study: Later analysis identified a missense DCLRE1C variant that was linked to TCR beta V- and J-gene trimming. In the analysis, some V segments, TRBV6-2 and TRBV6-3 included, were excluded as indistinguishable. Most TCR sequences were seen very rarely across donors, but some public TCRs occurred in many. For presence/absence analyses, sequencing depth was assumed to be roughly uniform across donors.

The chain couples TRBV7-3 to TRBJ2-2; unclear D gene. Material: PBMCs. This TCR was sampled from a middle-aged man in good health and CMV-seropositive. The CDR3 region is CASSSPNTGELFF. The CDR3 DNA sequence: TGTGCCAGCAGCTCTCCGAACACCGGGGAGCTGTTTTTT.